This entry lists 2 T cell receptor beta chains sequenced from one sample in a study of control samples from healthy donors and cancer patients. Libraries were prepared by immunoSEQ multiplex PCR; TCRdb keeps only in-frame clonotypes and omits some of them. Of around 89,000 clones listed, around 80% are singletons. Sequencing was done on a sample of blood. These receptors all stem from an older woman in good health.

The chain carries TRBV12-5 and TRBJ1-3; no clear D gene. V was trimmed by 1 base and J by 6 bases, leaving 7 bases between them. The CDR3 runs to 13 residues. In germline, CDR1 is LGHNT, CDR2 FRNRAP. In DNA, the CDR3 is TGTGCTAGTGGTTTGGCGGGTACAAACACCATATATTTT. It specifies CASGLAGTNTIYF. The whole variable domain, remainder taken from reference TRBV12-5 and TRBJ1-3, is DARVTQTPRHKVTEMGQEVTMRCQPILGHNTVFWYRQTMMQGLELLAYFRNRAPLDDSGMPKDRFSAEMPDATLATLKIQPSEPRDSAVYFCASGLAGTNTIYFGEGSWLTVV.

The V gene is TRBV5-1, the J gene TRBJ2-5; D perhaps matches TRBD2 (5 bases). The V gene's germline CDR1 is SGHRS and CDR2 YFSETQ. With 2 bases removed from V and 2 bases from J, the gap between germline ends came to 7 bases. The CDR3 is made up of 13 amino acids. The CDR3 spells CASSFTGQETQYF. Written as DNA, the CDR3 is TGCGCCAGCAGCTTTACGGGGCAAGAGACCCAGTACTTC.